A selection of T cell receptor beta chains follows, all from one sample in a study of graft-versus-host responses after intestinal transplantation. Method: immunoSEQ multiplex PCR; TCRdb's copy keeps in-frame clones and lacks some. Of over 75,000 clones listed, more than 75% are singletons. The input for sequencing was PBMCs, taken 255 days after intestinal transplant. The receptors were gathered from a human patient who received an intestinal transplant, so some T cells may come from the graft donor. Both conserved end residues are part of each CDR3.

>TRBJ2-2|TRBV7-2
CASSLTGTGATGELFF
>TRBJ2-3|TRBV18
CASSPPRTGFSSTDTQYF
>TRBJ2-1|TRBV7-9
CASSLVGDNEQFF
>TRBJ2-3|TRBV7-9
CASSSRLRADTQYF
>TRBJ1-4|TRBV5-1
CASSAGTGQLPFGKLFF
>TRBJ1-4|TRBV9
CASSERTNEKLFF
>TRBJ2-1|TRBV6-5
CASSPGGNEQFF
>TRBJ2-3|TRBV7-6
CASSLGPSTDTQYF
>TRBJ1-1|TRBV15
CATSRGSEGPNTEAFF
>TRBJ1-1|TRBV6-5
CASSYSGGSTEAFF
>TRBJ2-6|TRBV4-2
CASSQGGDGANVLTF
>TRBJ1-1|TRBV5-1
CASSLMGSASTEAFF
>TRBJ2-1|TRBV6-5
CASSYSRVGSYNEQFF
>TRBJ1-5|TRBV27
CASRSGVSNQPQHF
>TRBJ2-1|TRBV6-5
CASSYSGGKGEQFF
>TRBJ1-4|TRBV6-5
CASSRTDGLNEKLFF
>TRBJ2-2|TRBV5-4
CASSPRGVRNTGELFF
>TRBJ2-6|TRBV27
CASSAGSGANVLTF
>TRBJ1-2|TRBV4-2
CASSQDLFDRRNGYTF
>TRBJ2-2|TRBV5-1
CASSLASSNTGELFF
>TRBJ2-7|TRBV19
CASSGRGTYEQYF
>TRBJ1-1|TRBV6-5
CASSYWTQGNTEAFF
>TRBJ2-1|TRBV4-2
CASRGRGGEQFF
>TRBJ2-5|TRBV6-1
CASSEAIWGGAIQETQYF
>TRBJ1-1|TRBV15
CATSRDLGDTEAFF
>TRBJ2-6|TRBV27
CASRDRGSGANVLTF
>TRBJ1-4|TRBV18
CASSPQGNNEKLFF
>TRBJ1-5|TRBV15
CATHPGRNQPQHF
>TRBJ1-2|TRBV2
CAISSGQRYGYTF
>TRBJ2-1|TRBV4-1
CASTPRRDGGRANYNEQFF
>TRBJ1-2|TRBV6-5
CASSSSVLQGYGYTF
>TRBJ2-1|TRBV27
CASSFLAGGTRGPFF
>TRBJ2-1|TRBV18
CASSPAGNEQFF
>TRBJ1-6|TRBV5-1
CASSFRGIGSPLHF
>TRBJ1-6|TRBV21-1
CASSDSYRDPPLHF
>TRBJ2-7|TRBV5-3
CARSLPCRGHEQYF
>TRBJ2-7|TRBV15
CATSRRGADYEQYF
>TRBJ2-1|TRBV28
CASSSPFTGGVYNEQFF
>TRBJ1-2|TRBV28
CASSFTPGAGQGNGYTF
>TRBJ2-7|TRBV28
CASSLLAGEQYF
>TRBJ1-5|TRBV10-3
CAISEWQGDQPQHF
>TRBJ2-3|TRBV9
CASSSRASTDTQYF
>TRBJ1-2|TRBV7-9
CASSWDGGDYGYTF
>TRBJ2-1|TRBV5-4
CASSFRSGRYNEQFF
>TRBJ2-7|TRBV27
CASSSLAGGLWKRYF
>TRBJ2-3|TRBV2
CASRSDSSTDTQYF
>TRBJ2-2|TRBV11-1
CASTSEGGPGTGELFF
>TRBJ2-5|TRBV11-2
CASSLGTDYQETQYF
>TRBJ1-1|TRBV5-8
CASSGRANTEAFF
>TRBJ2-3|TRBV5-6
CASSLYPVRAADTQYF
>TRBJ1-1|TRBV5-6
CASSLAPNTEAFF
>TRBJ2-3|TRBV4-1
CASSQELARDTQYF
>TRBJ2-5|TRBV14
CASSQDPPAGGFEMETQYF